A selection of T cell receptor beta chains follows, all from one sample in a study of post-analysis software for immune sequencing data. TCRdb reanalysed the PCR reads using MiXCR and keeps one entry per CDR3 protein. The sample holds approximately 460,000 distinct CDR3 sequences, around 40% seen once. The sequenced material came from blood. These receptor sequences come from a girl aged 5-17 years with multiple sclerosis. Each CDR3 is given with its conserved first and last residue. Each record gives: J gene, D gene, clone size, V gene, CDR3 DNA, CDR3 protein. D genes are given only for firm matches. Only part of the rows carry a size: once, few, many, or a class if the clone is expanded.

>TRBJ2-1|-|-|TRBV11-1
TGTGCCAGCAGCTTAGGAGGGATTAAGATAGGCTACAATGAGCAGTTCTTC
CASSLGGIKIGYNEQFF
>TRBJ2-1|-|-|TRBV12-3/TRBV12-4
TGTGCCAGCACCCTAAGGGGGCGGGGTTACAATGAGCAGTTCTTC
CASTLRGRGYNEQFF
>TRBJ1-4|TRBD1|-|TRBV10-3
TGTGCCATCAGTGGGACAGGGGCTGAAAAACTGTTTTTT
CAISGTGAEKLFF
>TRBJ2-1|TRBD2|-|TRBV29-1
TGCAGCGTGTCACCGGGACTAGCGGATAGGATCAATGAGCAGTTCTTC
CSVSPGLADRINEQFF
>TRBJ2-7|-|once|TRBV20-1
TGCAGTGCCGATCGGAATCCGGGACTCCCCTACGAGCAGTACTTC
CSADRNPGLPYEQYF
>TRBJ2-6|-|many|TRBV5-6
TGTGCCAGCAGCCCAGAAAGCTCTGGGGCCAACGTCCTGACTTTC
CASSPESSGANVLTF
>TRBJ2-1|-|-|TRBV20-1
TGCAGTGCTCCTCTCCCGGAGGGGTACAATGAGCAGTTCTTC
CSAPLPEGYNEQFF
>TRBJ2-7|TRBD1|-|TRBV5-6
TGTGCCAGCAGCATCGGGACAGACTACGAGCAGTACTTC
CASSIGTDYEQYF
>TRBJ2-3|-|-|TRBV7-8
TGTGCCAGCAGCTTTCCGGCGGTTTACACAGATACGCAGTATTTT
CASSFPAVYTDTQYF
>TRBJ1-2|-|-|TRBV20-1
TGCAGTGCTAGCGGGGACGATTACCATGGCTACACCTTC
CSASGDDYHGYTF
>TRBJ2-3|TRBD2|-|TRBV5-1
TGCGCCAGCAGCTTTAGGGAGCGGGAATTTGACACAGATACGCAGTATTTT
CASSFREREFDTDTQYF
>TRBJ2-7|TRBD2|few|TRBV20-1
TGCAGTGCTAACCTAGCGGGGTTTCAGTACGAGCAGTACTTC
CSANLAGFQYEQYF
>TRBJ2-1|TRBD2|-|TRBV11-2
TGTGCCAGCAGCTATTTAGCGGGAGTCCAAGTGGGGTACAATGAGCAGTTCTTC
CASSYLAGVQVGYNEQFF
>TRBJ1-5|TRBD1|-|TRBV7-9
TGTGCCAGCAGCTTGGGGACAGGGAATAGCAATCAGCCCCAGCATTTT
CASSLGTGNSNQPQHF
>TRBJ2-2|-|-|TRBV12-3/TRBV12-4
TGTGCCAGCAGTTTAGAGTTGAGCGGATATAACACCGGGGAGCTGTTTTTT
CASSLELSGYNTGELFF
>TRBJ2-2|TRBD2|-|TRBV7-2
TGTGCCAGCAGCTTATCTAGCGGGAGGGCCGGGGAGCTGTTTTTT
CASSLSSGRAGELFF
>TRBJ2-1|-|-|TRBV5-1
TGCGCCAGCAGCTCCATTGGGGCTCTACAGTACAATGAGCAGTTCTTC
CASSSIGALQYNEQFF
>TRBJ2-1|TRBD2|-|TRBV28
TGTGCCGGAACTAGCGCCGCCTACAATGAGCAGTTCTTC
CAGTSAAYNEQFF
>TRBJ2-7|-|few|TRBV5-1
TGCGCCAGCAGCGGCGACATCCGGGAGCAGTACTTC
CASSGDIREQYF
>TRBJ2-3|-|-|TRBV7-3
TGTGCCAGCAGCTTATCGGTAGAGCAGGATACGCAGTATTTT
CASSLSVEQDTQYF
>TRBJ2-5|TRBD2|-|TRBV6-6
TGTGCCAGCAGTCCGGTAGCGGGAGAAGAGACCCAGTACTTC
CASSPVAGEETQYF
>TRBJ2-7|TRBD1|-|TRBV7-2
TGTGCCAGCAGCACAGCCGGGACAGGGACCTACGAGCAGTACTTC
CASSTAGTGTYEQYF
>TRBJ2-3|-|once|TRBV12-5
TGTGCTAGTGGTTTGTACGGAGATACGCAGTATTTT
CASGLYGDTQYF
>TRBJ2-4|-|few|TRBV5-1
TGCGCCAGCAGCTTGGGGCCCCTACTAGCCAAAAACATTCAGTACTTC
CASSLGPLLAKNIQYF
>TRBJ2-5|-|-|TRBV19
TGTGCCAGTAGTAATTTCGGGGGTGAGACCCAGTACTTC
CASSNFGGETQYF
>TRBJ1-1|-|-|TRBV28
TGTGCCAGTGTGGGGGGGGAGACTGAAGCTTTCTTT
CASVGGETEAFF
>TRBJ2-5|TRBD2|-|TRBV10-3
TGTGCCATCAGTGGGACTAGCGGGAGCCAAGAGACCCAGTACTTC
CAISGTSGSQETQYF
>TRBJ2-7|-|few|TRBV7-8
TGCGCCAGCAGCTTTTCGGGTACCTACGAGCAGTACTTC
CASSFSGTYEQYF
>TRBJ2-7|-|few|TRBV9
TGTGCCAGCAGCGTAGGTGGAGGTGGGAGAAACTACGAGCAGTACTTC
CASSVGGGGRNYEQYF
>TRBJ1-1|TRBD1|once|TRBV7-2
TGTGCCAGCAGACGACAGGGTCGTACTGAAGCTTTCTTT
CASRRQGRTEAFF
>TRBJ2-7|-|few|TRBV5-1
TGCGCCAGCAGCTTTGGGCACTCCTACGAGCAGTACTTC
CASSFGHSYEQYF
>TRBJ1-1|-|few|TRBV20-1
TGCAGTGCCACCAACACTGAAGCTTTCTTT
CSATNTEAFF
>TRBJ1-2|-|-|TRBV5-1
TGCGCCAGCAGCTTAACTATACAGGGAGGCGGTGGCTACACCTTC
CASSLTIQGGGGYTF
>TRBJ2-1|TRBD1|-|TRBV27
TGTGCCAGCAGTTTGGGACAGGGCCGGTACAATGAGCAGTTCTTC
CASSLGQGRYNEQFF
>TRBJ2-2|-|-|TRBV28
TGTGCCAGCAGTCCCCCCCGGGCGGGACCATTACCGAGAGAGCTGTTTTTT
CASSPPRAGPLPRELFF
>TRBJ2-1|TRBD1|-|TRBV6-5
TGTGCCAGCAGTTACCGGACAGGTTTGAACAATGAGCAGTTCTTC
CASSYRTGLNNEQFF
>TRBJ2-1|TRBD2|few|TRBV7-9
TGTGCCAGCAGCATACTAGCGGGAGGAGGTAATGAGCAGTTCTTC
CASSILAGGGNEQFF
>TRBJ2-1|TRBD1|-|TRBV28
TGTGCCAGCAGTCCCCCCGGGACAGGGATCTATGAGCAGTTCTTC
CASSPPGTGIYEQFF
>TRBJ2-7|-|-|TRBV29-1
TGCAGCGTTCAAGGAAGGGTAACCTACAATGAGCAGTACTTC
CSVQGRVTYNEQYF
>TRBJ1-2|-|-|TRBV10-3
TGTGCCATCAGTGACCGTGCAGGGGCGAGAAACTATGGCTACACCTTC
CAISDRAGARNYGYTF
>TRBJ1-6|-|-|TRBV5-6
TGTGCCAGCAGCTTCGGGCAGGGGAATAATTCACCCCTCCACTTT
CASSFGQGNNSPLHF
>TRBJ2-6|-|few|TRBV6-2/TRBV6-3
TGTGCCAGCCAAATGGACTCTGGGGCCAACGTCCTGACTTTC
CASQMDSGANVLTF
>TRBJ2-1|-|few|TRBV25-1
TGTGCCAGCAGTGGGATTGCGGGTTTTAGAGATGAGCAGTTCTTC
CASSGIAGFRDEQFF
>TRBJ2-3|-|-|TRBV20-1
TGCAGTGCTACATATAGCGGTATCTCAGATACGCAGTATTTT
CSATYSGISDTQYF
>TRBJ2-3|-|-|TRBV6-6
TGTGCCAGCAGTTATCGGGGAGATACGCAGTATTTT
CASSYRGDTQYF
>TRBJ1-1|-|-|TRBV7-2
TGTGCCAGCAGCATGAGGGGCCAGGGTACGATAGCTTTCTTT
CASSMRGQGTIAFF
>TRBJ2-3|-|few|TRBV29-1
TGCAGCGTTGAACGGGAGCAGGCCGCAGATACGCAGTATTTT
CSVEREQAADTQYF
>TRBJ2-5|TRBD1|-|TRBV5-1
TGCGCCAGCAGCGACCTGACAGGGACAGGGACCCAGTACTTC
CASSDLTGTGTQYF
>TRBJ1-1|-|-|TRBV7-2
TGTGCCAGCAGCTGGGGACTAAACACTGAAGCTTTCTTT
CASSWGLNTEAFF
>TRBJ1-5|-|once|TRBV12-3/TRBV12-4
TGTGCCAGCAGTTCACACTTAACTAATCAGCCCCAGCATTTT
CASSSHLTNQPQHF
>TRBJ2-7|-|-|TRBV27
TGTGCCAGCAGTGGGACCCAAGGTGTCTACGAGCAGTACTTC
CASSGTQGVYEQYF
>TRBJ2-7|TRBD2|-|TRBV29-1
TGCAGCGTTGACCCTAGCGGCTACGAGCAGTACTTC
CSVDPSGYEQYF
>TRBJ2-3|-|few|TRBV20-1
TGCAGTGCTAGTTATATCCTAGGGAGCACAGATACGCAGTATTTT
CSASYILGSTDTQYF
>TRBJ2-1|-|once|TRBV7-2
TGTGCCAGCAGCTCGCTGAGGGACGAAGCCTACAATGAGCAGTTCTTC
CASSSLRDEAYNEQFF
>TRBJ2-5|-|many|TRBV29-1
TGCAGCGTTGATAGCGGACAGGTGGGAGAGACCCAGTACTTC
CSVDSGQVGETQYF
>TRBJ2-1|-|-|TRBV12-3/TRBV12-4
TGTGCCAGCACCACCCTGGGGCTAGCAGACAATGAGCAGTTCTTC
CASTTLGLADNEQFF
>TRBJ2-3|-|-|TRBV14
TGTGCCAGCAGCCGGGGCAAAGGACAGATTCTTGATACGCAGTATTTT
CASSRGKGQILDTQYF
>TRBJ1-2|TRBD1|-|TRBV5-1
TGCGCCAGCAGCTTGGGGGTCGGACAGGGGAACTATGGCTACACCTTC
CASSLGVGQGNYGYTF
>TRBJ2-5|-|-|TRBV5-1
TGCGCCAGCAGCTTGGCCAGCGGGCGGGAAGAGACCCAGTACTTC
CASSLASGREETQYF